This entry describes one TCR beta chain. From germline, CDR1 is MGHRA and CDR2 YSYEKL. The CDR3 is 15 residues long. The V and J ends lost 6 bases and 5 bases, in that order; junction bases with no gene match: 12. These data belong to a study of cytomegalovirus exposure and HLA in healthy donors. PCR primers comprised 60 Vbeta and 13 Jbeta primers. The repertoire was sequenced with immunoSEQ multiplex PCR; TCRdb's copy has only in-frame clones and lacks some. The sample table sets out 50,000 to 70,000 clones. This receptor was taken from a male donor in good health and CMV-seronegative. Sequences were obtained from PBMCs. The rearrangement uses TRBV4-1 and TRBJ1-1, with 7 bases matching TRBD1. CDR3 bases: TGCGCCAGCAGATATAGAGGGGGCTTTTGGACTGAAGCTTTCTTT. It is translated as CASRYRGGFWTEAFF.